This T cell receptor beta chain was captured in a study of T cells in women clearing cervical HPV infection. TCRdb's copy holds only in-frame clones and misses some; the assay was immunoSEQ multiplex PCR. Its table lists 20,000 or so clones. On this clone: The read falls 3 residues short of the CDR3 end, and the missing part is taken from the germline J gene.

CDR1 is SGHTA, CDR2 FQGTGA, per germline. The CDR3 contains 15 residues. J is TRBJ1-2 and V is TRBV7-3; D call uncertain. The clonotype comes from a woman between 18 and 69 years old with a cervical HPV16 infection that either progressed to CIN3+ or cleared (not recorded which). The sample consisted of blood buffy coat. CDR3 amino acids: CASSYTSGRLNDYTF. The CDR3 bases that were read are TGTGCCAGCAGCTATACTAGCGGGAGGCTTAATGAC.